Listed below are T cell receptor beta chains from one sample, sequenced in a study of identical twins. TCRdb ran MiXCR on the 5' RACE reads and lists one entry per CDR3 protein. The table shows roughly 490,000 distinct CDR3 sequences, with 13% to 15% occurring only once. The same specimen was also included in a second study, on yellow fever vaccine responses in identical twins.

Sample: CD4+ T cells sorted from blood. Receptor source: a woman between 18 and 29 years old in good health. Both conserved end residues are trimmed from each CDR3.

v_call | cdr3_aa
TRBV24-1 | ATSEEGNEQF
TRBV7-2 | ASSGSGRAREQY
TRBV5-1 | ASRRQNGDTQY
TRBV20-1 | CANPGGRADTQY
TRBV6-4 | ASRRDRTKTYEQY
TRBV5-1 | ASSLSGTGFYEQY
TRBV5-5 | ASSTIDPGGSYEQY
TRBV10-3 | AISQGVLSSYNSPLH
TRBV29-1 | SVDRDNEQF
TRBV29-1 | SVDVIGSREQY
TRBV5-1 | ASGRTGVNTEAF
TRBV5-1 | ASSLIPSSGEITDTQY
TRBV5-1 | ASSSNTGQYNEQF
TRBV27 | ASGLLSGVTGELF
TRBV4-2 | ASSQVRQGGIWQY
TRBV6-1 | ASSPFREGEQF
TRBV12-3/TRBV12-4 | ASSPTPGGKGNEQF
TRBV20-1 | SAPGTPSYEQY
TRBV12-3/TRBV12-4 | ASGSFNYGYT
TRBV20-1 | SARGDGNQPQH
TRBV11-2 | ASTAGGLPNYEQY
TRBV2 | ASRGTLNPLEQY
TRBV28 | ATRYLSGTGTYEQY
TRBV5-1 | ASSLDPLSGNTIY
TRBV18 | ASSPLRSNTGELF
TRBV12-3/TRBV12-4 | ASSPPGKMNTEAF
TRBV12-3/TRBV12-4 | ASSSMDRYSYEQY
TRBV6-1 | ASTPRGQGGIRELF